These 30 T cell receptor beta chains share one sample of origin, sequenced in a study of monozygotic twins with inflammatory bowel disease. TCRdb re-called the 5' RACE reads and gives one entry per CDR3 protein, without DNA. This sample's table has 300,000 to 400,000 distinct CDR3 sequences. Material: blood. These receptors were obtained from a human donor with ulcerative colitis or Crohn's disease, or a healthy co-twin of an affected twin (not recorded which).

Here the CDR3 reads CASSHTRVLHF. This chain links TRBV3-1 with TRBJ1-6. Germline V gives CDR1 LGHDT, CDR2 YNNKEL (reference sequence). The CDR3 contains 11 residues.

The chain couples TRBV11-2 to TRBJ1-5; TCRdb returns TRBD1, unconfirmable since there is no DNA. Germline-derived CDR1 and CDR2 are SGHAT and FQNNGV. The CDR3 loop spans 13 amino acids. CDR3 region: CASSQREGQPQHF.

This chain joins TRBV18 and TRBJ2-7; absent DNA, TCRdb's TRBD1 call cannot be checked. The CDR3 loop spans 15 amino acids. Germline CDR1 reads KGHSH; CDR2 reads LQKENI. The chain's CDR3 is CASSPDQTGTSEQYF.

This chain's CDR3 is CASSPDQGYQPQHF. The chain recombines TRBV5-1 with TRBJ1-5; TCRdb's D gene call, TRBD1, goes unchecked for lack of DNA. The CDR3 has 14 amino acids. CDR1 and CDR2 from the germline V gene are SGHRS and YFSETQ.

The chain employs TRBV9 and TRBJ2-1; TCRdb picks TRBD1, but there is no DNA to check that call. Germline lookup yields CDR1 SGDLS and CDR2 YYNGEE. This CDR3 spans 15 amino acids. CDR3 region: CASSVGGQGKNEQFF.

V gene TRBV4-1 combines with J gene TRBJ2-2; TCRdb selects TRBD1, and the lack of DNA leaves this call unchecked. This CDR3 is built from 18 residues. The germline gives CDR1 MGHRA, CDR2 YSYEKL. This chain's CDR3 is CASSQKTPGQDNTGELFF.

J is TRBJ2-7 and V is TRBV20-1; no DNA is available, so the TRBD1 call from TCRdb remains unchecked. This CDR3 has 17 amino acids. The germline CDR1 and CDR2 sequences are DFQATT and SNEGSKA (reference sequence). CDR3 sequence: CSARDRGPTFKAYEQYF.

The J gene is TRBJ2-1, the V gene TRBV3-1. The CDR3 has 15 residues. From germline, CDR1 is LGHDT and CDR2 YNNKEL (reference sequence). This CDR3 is CASSPPGATYNEQFF.

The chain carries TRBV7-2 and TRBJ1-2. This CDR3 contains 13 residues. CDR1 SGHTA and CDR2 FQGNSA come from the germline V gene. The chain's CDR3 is CASSKQLTYGYTF. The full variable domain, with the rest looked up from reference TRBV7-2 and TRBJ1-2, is GAGVSQSPSNKVTEKGKDVELRCDPISGHTALYWYRQSLGQGLEFLIYFQGNSAPDKSGLPSDRFSAERTGGSVSTLTIQRTQQEDSAVYLCASSKQLTYGYTFGSGTRLTVV.

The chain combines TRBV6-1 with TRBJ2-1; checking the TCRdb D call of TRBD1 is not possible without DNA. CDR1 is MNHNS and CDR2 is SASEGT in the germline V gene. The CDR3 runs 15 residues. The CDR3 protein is CASSEMTGSQNEQFF.

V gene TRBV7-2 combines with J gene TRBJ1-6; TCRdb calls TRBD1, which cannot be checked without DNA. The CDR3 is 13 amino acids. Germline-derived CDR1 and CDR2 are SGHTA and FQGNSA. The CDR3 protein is CASSLAGTAPLHF.

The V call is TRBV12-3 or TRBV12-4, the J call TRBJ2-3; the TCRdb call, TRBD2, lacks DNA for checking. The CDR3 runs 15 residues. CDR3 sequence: CASSLEGRLTDTQYF.

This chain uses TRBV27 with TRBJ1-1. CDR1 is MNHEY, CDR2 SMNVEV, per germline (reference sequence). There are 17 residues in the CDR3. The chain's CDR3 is CASSLAFGEVILTEAFF.

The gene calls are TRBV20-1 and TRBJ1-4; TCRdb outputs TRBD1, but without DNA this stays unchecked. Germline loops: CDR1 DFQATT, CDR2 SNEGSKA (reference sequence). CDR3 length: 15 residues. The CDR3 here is CSARESPGAGEKLFF.

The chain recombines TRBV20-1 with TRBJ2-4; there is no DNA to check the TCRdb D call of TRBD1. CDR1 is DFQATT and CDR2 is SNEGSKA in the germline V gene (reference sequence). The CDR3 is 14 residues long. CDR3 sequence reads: CSARTGDAKNIQYF.

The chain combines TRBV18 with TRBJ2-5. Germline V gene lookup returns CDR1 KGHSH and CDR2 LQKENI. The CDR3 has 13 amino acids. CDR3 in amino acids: CASSPRHAETQYF.

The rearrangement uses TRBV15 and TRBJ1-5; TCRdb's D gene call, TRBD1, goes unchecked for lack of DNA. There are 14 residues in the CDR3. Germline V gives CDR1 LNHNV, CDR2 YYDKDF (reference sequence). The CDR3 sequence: CATSVGTSNQPQHF.

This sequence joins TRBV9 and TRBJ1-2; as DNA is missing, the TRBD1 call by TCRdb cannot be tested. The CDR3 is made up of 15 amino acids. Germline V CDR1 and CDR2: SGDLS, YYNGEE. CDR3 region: CASSAPGTGDVGYTF.

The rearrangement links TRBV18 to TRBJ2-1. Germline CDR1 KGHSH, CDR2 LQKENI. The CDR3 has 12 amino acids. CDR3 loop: CASSPPGNEQFF.

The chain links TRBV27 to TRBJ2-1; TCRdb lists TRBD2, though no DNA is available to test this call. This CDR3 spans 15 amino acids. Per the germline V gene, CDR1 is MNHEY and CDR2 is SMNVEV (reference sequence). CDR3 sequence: CASSSLASNRDEQFF.

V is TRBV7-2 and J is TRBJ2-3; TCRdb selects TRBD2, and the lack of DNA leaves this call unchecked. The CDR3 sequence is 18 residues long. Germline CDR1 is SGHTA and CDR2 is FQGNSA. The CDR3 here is CASSLRSGGTGSTDTQYF.

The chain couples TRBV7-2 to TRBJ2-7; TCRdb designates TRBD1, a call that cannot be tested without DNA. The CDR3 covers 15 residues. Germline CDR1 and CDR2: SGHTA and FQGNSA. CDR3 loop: CASSLSGGVGYEQYF.

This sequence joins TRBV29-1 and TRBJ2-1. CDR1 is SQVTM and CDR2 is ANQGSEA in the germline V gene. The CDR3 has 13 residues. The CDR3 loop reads CSVERSRRDEQFF.

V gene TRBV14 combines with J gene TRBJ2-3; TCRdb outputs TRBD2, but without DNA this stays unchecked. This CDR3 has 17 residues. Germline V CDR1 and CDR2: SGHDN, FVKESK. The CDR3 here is CASSPTKLREGPDTQYF.

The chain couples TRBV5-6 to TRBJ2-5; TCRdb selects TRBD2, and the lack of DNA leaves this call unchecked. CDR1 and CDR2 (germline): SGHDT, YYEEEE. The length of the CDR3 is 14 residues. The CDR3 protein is CASSYPTGGETQYF.

The CDR3: CASSPEGRSGELFF. The chain couples TRBV5-1 to TRBJ2-2; TCRdb picks TRBD1, but there is no DNA to check that call. Germline V gene data show CDR1 as SGHRS and CDR2 as YFSETQ. CDR3 length: 14 amino acids.

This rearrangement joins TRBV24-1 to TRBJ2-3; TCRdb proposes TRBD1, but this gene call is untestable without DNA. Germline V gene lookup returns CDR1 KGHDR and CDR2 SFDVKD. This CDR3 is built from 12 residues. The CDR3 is CATARDTDTQYF.

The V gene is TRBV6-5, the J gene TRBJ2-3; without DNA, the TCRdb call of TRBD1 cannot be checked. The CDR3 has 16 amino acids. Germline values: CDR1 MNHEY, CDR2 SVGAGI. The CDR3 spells CASSHTPGRETDTQYF.

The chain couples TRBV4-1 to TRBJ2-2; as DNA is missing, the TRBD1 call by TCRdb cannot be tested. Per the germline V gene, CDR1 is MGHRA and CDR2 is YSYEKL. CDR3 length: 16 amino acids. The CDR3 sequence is CASSTRDVIVPGELFF.

The CDR3 loop is CASSQDPGPVVYTQYF. The rearrangement uses TRBV4-1 and TRBJ2-3; there is no DNA to check the TCRdb D call of TRBD1. The CDR3 extends over 16 amino acids. Germline loops: CDR1 MGHRA, CDR2 YSYEKL.